The TCR beta chain under discussion was sequenced for a study of T cell changes during pregnancy in multiple sclerosis. Germline V CDR1 and CDR2: SGHNT, YENEEA. This CDR3 comprises 17 residues. The trim removed 3 bases at V and 0 bases at J, leaving 8 bases unmatched. Measured with immunoSEQ multiplex PCR; TCRdb has only the in-frame clones, and not every one. The top ten clones hold about 3% of a sample with roughly 50,000 clones, 90% to 95% of them seen once. Specimen: CD8+ T cells from peripheral blood mononuclear cells, collected in the third trimester of pregnancy. This sequence joins TRBV11-3 and TRBJ2-1; the match to TRBD1 covers 7 bases. The receptor's source is a female donor with multiple sclerosis, enrolled in a pregnancy study. CDR3 protein: CASSLERQGSSYNEQFF. The CDR3 nucleotides read TGTGCCAGCAGCTTGGAAAGACAGGGTAGCTCCTACAATGAGCAGTTCTTC.